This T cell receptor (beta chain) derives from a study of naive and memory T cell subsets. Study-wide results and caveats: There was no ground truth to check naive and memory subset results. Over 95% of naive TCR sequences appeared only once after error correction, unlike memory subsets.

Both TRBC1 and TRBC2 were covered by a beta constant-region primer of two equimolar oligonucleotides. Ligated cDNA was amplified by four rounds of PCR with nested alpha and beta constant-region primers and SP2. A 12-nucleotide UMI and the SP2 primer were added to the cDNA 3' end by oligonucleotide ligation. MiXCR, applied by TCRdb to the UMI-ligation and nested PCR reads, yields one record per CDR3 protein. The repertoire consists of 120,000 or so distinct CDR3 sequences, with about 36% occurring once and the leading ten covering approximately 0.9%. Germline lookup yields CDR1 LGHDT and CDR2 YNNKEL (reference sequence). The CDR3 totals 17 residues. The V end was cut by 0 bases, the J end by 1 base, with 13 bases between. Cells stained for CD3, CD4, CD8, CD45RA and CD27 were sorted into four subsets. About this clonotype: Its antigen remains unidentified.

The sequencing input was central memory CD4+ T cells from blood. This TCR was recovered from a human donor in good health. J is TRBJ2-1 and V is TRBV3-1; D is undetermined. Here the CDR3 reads CASSQDLGFASYNEQFF. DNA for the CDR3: TGTGCCAGCAGCCAAGATCTTGGGTTTGCGTCCTACAATGAGCAGTTCTTC.